This T cell receptor (beta chain) was observed in a study of cytomegalovirus exposure and HLA in healthy donors. Concerning this clone: Its antigen is currently unknown.

Study-level points and caveats: A reported reduction in N-insertions relative to the approximately 670-donor mean was seen in an Asian-associated ancestry cluster in a later analysis. The dataset shows that most TCR sequences were rare, while some public TCRs occurred in many donors.

The PCR had 60 Vbeta and 13 Jbeta primers. Sequencing used immunoSEQ multiplex PCR; TCRdb keeps in-frame clones, though not all of them. The sample lists approximately 160,000 clones, around four fifths seen once, with 9.7% in the top ten. The clonotype originates from a man younger than 35 in good health and CMV-seropositive. The sample consisted of PBMCs.

In DNA form, the CDR3 reads TGTGCTAGTGGTCACCCCGGGAGGGACTTTGGCTACACCTTC. Protein sequence: CASGHPGRDFGYTF. This rearrangement joins TRBV12-5 to TRBJ1-2; the D gene is possibly TRBD1 (5 bases). V lost 5 bases and J lost 7, with 17 bases in between. The CDR3 consists of 14 residues. Germline V gives CDR1 LGHNT, CDR2 FRNRAP.